This TCR beta chain was documented in a study of regulatory T cells in long-lasting Graves disease. Indicated time point: persistent/refractory GD, antithyroid drugs over 5 years with positive TRAb. The TCR library was made from RNA that had been extracted from PBMCs in TRIzol. Researchers made TCR beta libraries by using iRepertoire HTBI primers and running Arm-PCR on CDR3 regions. Authors' methods: The identification of about 68 TRBV and 14 TRBJ segments was made across samples. One entry per CDR3 protein results from TCRdb running MiXCR on the multiplex PCR reads. The V and J calls were not made by the authors but by TCRdb's processing. The sample holds about 460,000 distinct CDR3 sequences, around a fifth seen once. The V and J ends lost 6 bases and 4 bases, in that order; junction bases with no gene match: 3. CDR1 SGHTA and CDR2 FQGNSA come from the germline V gene. There are 13 residues in the CDR3.

The rearrangement joins TRBV7-2 to TRBJ1-1; 9 nucleotides align to TRBD1. The sequencing used peripheral blood mononuclear cells (PBMCs), collected when the disease was refractory, from a patient treated with antithyroid drugs. The receptor was isolated from a female donor with Graves disease. The CDR3 loop is CASRQGAPTEAFF. The DNA for the CDR3 is TGTGCCAGCAGACAGGGGGCGCCCACTGAAGCTTTCTTT.